This T cell receptor (beta chain) derives from a study of T-cell memory formation after mild COVID-19. Overall study context: There were largely donor-specific TCR clusters. Findings and caveats of the study: Later expanders leaned toward CD4+, whereas clones contracting from day 15 to 85 were balanced CD4/CD8. Second-wave clones peaking on day 37 lacked confirmed SARS-CoV-2 specificity.

As regards this clonotype: What it binds is unknown.

After 5'RACE with constant-segment primers, TCR alpha and TCR beta cDNA libraries carrying sample barcodes and UMIs were obtained. In TCRdb, the 5' RACE reads were re-called with MiXCR into one record per CDR3 protein. In the table there are over 450,000 distinct CDR3 sequences, roughly 22% of which are singletons. This sequence was found in an adult woman who had mild COVID-19 (a few samples of this study predate the infection). Cell type and time point are not known. The sample consisted of PBMCs or a T cell subset sorted from them (not recorded which).

In DNA, the CDR3 is TGCAGCGTTGAAGTCTCGGATCGAGGGGGGCCGTTTGATGAGCAGTTCTTC. Translation: CSVEVSDRGGPFDEQFF. The chain recombines TRBV29-1 with TRBJ2-1; D could derive from TRBD1 or TRBD2 (6 bases each). V was clipped by 1 base and J by 8 bases, with 24 bases between them. This CDR3 spans 17 amino acids. Germline lookup yields CDR1 SQVTM and CDR2 ANQGSEA.